This TCR beta chain was obtained from a study of cytomegalovirus exposure and HLA in healthy donors (dated by TCRdb to about 2017). Looking at the study overall: An earlier analysis of 550 to 700 of the donors reported more than 250 Gb of sequence data and some 120 million unique TCR beta sequences from some 180 million T cells. An earlier analysis of approximately 580 of the donors used high-throughput TCR beta sequencing to judge whether each TCR beta V gene segment behaved as functional or pseudogenic. HLA typing covered class I and class II loci at four-digit resolution. The number of typed donors differed by locus: about 620-640 for A, B, C, DRB1 and DQB1; approximately 520 for DQA1; about 600 for DPA1; and roughly 450 for DPB1. Among around 400 genotyped donors of the cohort, an average of about 220,000 unique TCR beta nucleotide sequences was sequenced per donor, of which roughly 17% were non-productive. Rather than drawing on any new phenotypic data, the later analysis identified candidate immune exposures from TCR beta sequences and the way those sequences occurred across donors. The study used immunosequencing to profile the T cell repertoires of hundreds of subjects and linked those repertoires to cytomegalovirus serostatus. A later genetic analysis took genome-wide SNP genotypes for about three fifths of the 666 donors and used that subset as a discovery cohort. Donor age, sex, ethnicity and CMV serostatus were collected together with the repertoire data. An early release that covered about 600 HLA-typed donors contained about 300 gigabases of sequencing data and tens of millions of unique TCR sequences. About five DR-DQ haplotypes were treated as single units for association and clustering because of strong linkage in the cohort. Every repertoire in the discovery cohort had been generated on one and the same sequencing platform. To study patterns of TCR occurrence, a later analysis re-analyzed previously published TCR beta repertoires from around 700 donors and added high-resolution HLA genotyping. Of the roughly 400 genotyped donors, over 70% fell in the genetic ancestry cluster associated with self-reported Caucasian donors. A separate validation cohort of roughly 130 different subjects was used in addition to the 666-subject first cohort. The study aimed to test whether signatures of past pathogen exposure could be identified by cataloging public T cell receptors. High-throughput TCR immunosequencing, statistical association of individual TCRs with disease status, and machine learning were combined to predict cytomegalovirus infection status.

The cohort consisted of 670 or so healthy bone marrow donors. At the time of sampling, every cohort member was nominally healthy, though immune exposures that went unrecorded were likely present. The donor was CMV seronegative and was included in the group of 352 seronegative cohort members. A peripheral blood sample was provided by each donor, and peripheral blood mononuclear cells were used for TCR beta sequencing. The Qiagen DNeasy Blood Extraction Kit was used to extract genomic DNA from the blood cell samples. Libraries came from the immunoSEQ multiplex PCR assay. The multiplex PCR relied on a mix of 60 forward primers for TCR Vbeta segments and 13 reverse primers for TCR Jbeta segments. The CDR3 region of rearranged TCR beta genes was amplified from genomic DNA by a multiplex PCR assay. The Illumina HiSeq System was used to sequence the amplified TCR beta libraries as 87-base-pair reads. The study's processing was this. A later analysis counted about 80 million unique TCR beta chains across the 550 to 750 repertoires, and some 11 million of these chains were shared by at least two donors. A nearest-neighbor algorithm error-corrected the raw reads and collapsed the reads into unique sequences, merging closely related sequences to remove PCR and sequencing errors. CDR3 sequences were aligned to IMGT reference sequences to assign V, D and J gene segments. Each retained sequence needed at least a six-nucleotide match to both a V gene segment and a J gene segment. Rearrangements were called productive when the CDR3 lacked stop codons and stayed in frame with V and J; all others were non-productive. Following IMGT convention, CDR3 was defined as the stretch from the second conserved V-encoded cysteine to the conserved J-encoded phenylalanine. The earlier analysis of 450 to 750 of the donors excluded any sequence lacking an unambiguous match to a single V gene segment. In an earlier analysis of 587 of the donors, V segments were called functional above 56.7% productive rearrangements and were called segregating when the between-donor standard deviation exceeded 5%. A statistical classification framework was built for diagnosing cytomegalovirus status from the catalog of TCR beta chain sequences. In a later analysis, TCR nucleotide sequences were compared against IMGT/GENE-DB human TR gene sequences so that V and J genes could be assigned. A later analysis assigned CDR3 sequences and most-parsimonious VDJ recombination scenarios with the TCRdist pipeline. In a later analysis, every TCR beta chain was defined by the combination of its CDR3 amino acid sequence and its V-gene family, and reads without a unique V-gene family were dropped. As a way to deal with suspected cross-contamination and a sequencing artifact, a later analysis dropped 592 nucleotide sequences that were highly shared and had low generation probability. A later analysis calculated a clonal expansion index for each public chain from normalized within-repertoire ranks of inferred template counts. A later analysis computed generation probabilities with a VDJ recombination model fitted to out-of-frame rearrangements, and checked the results against IGoR. In a later analysis, TCR-TCR, TCR-HLA and TCR-CMV co-occurrence was scored with hypergeometric tests, and a repertoire-size bias correction was applied to TCR pairs. A later analysis estimated false discovery rates by permuting HLA or CMV assignments 20 times. A later analysis grouped co-occurring TCRs with DBSCAN, adding TCRdist sequence similarity when clustering within HLA-allele-positive subsets. For co-occurrence clustering, repertoires with fewer than 30,000 or more than 120,000 public chains were excluded, along with four to six repertoires with anomalous nucleotide sharing. As stored in TCRdb, this immuneACCESS dataset retains in-frame rearrangements with V and J assigned. A fraction of the clones does not appear; measured against another copy, unresolved V genes explain less than half of the discrepancy, and the remainder lacks a known reason. The V and J calls and clone size come from that table; D and trimming were worked out from the DNA. The sample yields about 170,000 clones; around 76% were counted once. Under 2.5% of the sample comes from the top ten.

Remarks on this clone: The target of this receptor is not known. Base qualities were left out, and no much larger clone turns up one base away.

The germline V gene sets CDR1 to MGHRA and CDR2 to YSYEKL. Trimming accounts for 2 bases at V and 4 bases at J, while the number of junction bases matched to no gene is 6. The CDR3, cysteine through phenylalanine, is 16 amino acids long. The entry retains the CDR3 DNA only, 48 bases that are in frame from base 1. The study at large found these results: An association between a missense DCLRE1C variant and V-gene and J-gene trimming of TCR beta chains was found in a later genetic analysis and replicated in an independent cohort. According to a later analysis, most CMV-associated TCR beta chains appeared to be HLA-restricted, and the HLA associations seemed to be driven largely by CMV exposure. The sequencing pipeline was judged likely to have produced a cluster of highly shared sequence variants as a technical artifact. It was suggested by the authors that the approach could potentially be generalized to other disease states and immunological phenotypes. HLA typing was unavailable for some donors at each locus, so association tests used only the typed subset. The classifier was reported to diagnose cytomegalovirus status with high specificity and sensitivity in both the original cohort and the validation cohort. At a false discovery rate of 0.05, a later analysis linked approximately 18,000 TCR beta sequences to specific HLA alleles. A later analysis found that HLA-associated TCR beta chains were more clonally expanded and had lower generation probabilities than equally common non-associated chains. This cohort had only TCR beta chains sequenced, and the lack of alpha or paired-chain data limited which features could be detected. CMV serostatus was the only immune exposure information available for the cohort. Roughly uniform sequencing depth across donors was assumed in presence/absence analyses, although this assumption may not hold. Seventeen rarely observed V segments, including chromosome 9 orphons, were excluded from the earlier analysis of about 500 of the donors because counts were too low. A few of the identified cytomegalovirus-associated TCR beta chains were confirmed in vitro to be specific for cytomegalovirus antigens. According to a later genetic analysis, donors in an Asian-associated ancestry cluster had fewer N-insertions in productive TCRs than the roughly 670-donor mean. A later analysis found that TCR association rates varied across HLA loci, with DRB1 alleles showing the most associated TCRs and HLA-C alleles the fewest. The 87-base-pair reads could not distinguish some IMGT-functional V segments, including TRBV6-2 and TRBV6-3, so those segments were excluded. Most TCR sequences were observed very rarely across donors, whereas some public TCRs were present in many individuals. The study listed around 160 TCR beta chains as associated with cytomegalovirus. Correlated functional status among segregating V segments might be attributable to linkage disequilibrium, but an unknown experimental factor could not be ruled out. Strong co-occurrence of HLA alleles, especially DR and DQ, made assigning TCR associations to individual alleles difficult. An earlier analysis of some 560 of the donors showed that most TCR beta V segments appeared in productive rearrangements either about 87% or about 30% of the time, which broadly matched IMGT annotations. A later analysis reported that several top co-occurrence clusters appeared linked to parvovirus B19, influenza, CMV and Epstein-Barr virus. A further reported finding was that TCR beta sequences accurately predicted the HLA-A and HLA-B alleles for most subjects in the first cohort.

The sequencing input was PBMCs. The V gene is TRBV4-1 and the J gene is TRBJ2-2; 8 bases in the junction line up with TRBD1. The source is a female donor in good health and CMV-seronegative. CDR3 region: CASSQPRQGPTGELFF. The sequenced DNA is TGCGCCAGCAGCCAACCTAGACAGGGGCCCACCGGGGAGCTGTTTTTT.